This T cell receptor (beta chain) was found in a study of OX40 agonist ivuxolimab in advanced cancers. Trimming removed 1 base from V and 3 bases from J, with 13 bases in between. Germline values: CDR1 MNHEY, CDR2 SVGAGI. This CDR3 has 16 residues. Produced via immunoSEQ multiplex PCR; TCRdb's table is partial and in-frame only. The sample comprises more than 45,000 clones, 65% to 85% of which are singletons, and 0.95% to 1.5% rests with the top ten. The table lists this clone with a count of one. The chain employs TRBV6-5 and TRBJ1-3; tentative D call: TRBD1 (5 bases). The sample consisted of CD4+ or CD8+ T cells sorted from blood, taken in a trial of the OX40 agonist ivuxolimab. This clonotype originated in an adult with an advanced solid tumor such as melanoma, head and neck, liver or kidney cancer. The CDR3 loop reads CASSYLDRGGGNTIYF. The CDR3 nucleotides are TGTGCCAGCAGTTACTTGGATCGGGGCGGTGGAAACACCATATATTTT.